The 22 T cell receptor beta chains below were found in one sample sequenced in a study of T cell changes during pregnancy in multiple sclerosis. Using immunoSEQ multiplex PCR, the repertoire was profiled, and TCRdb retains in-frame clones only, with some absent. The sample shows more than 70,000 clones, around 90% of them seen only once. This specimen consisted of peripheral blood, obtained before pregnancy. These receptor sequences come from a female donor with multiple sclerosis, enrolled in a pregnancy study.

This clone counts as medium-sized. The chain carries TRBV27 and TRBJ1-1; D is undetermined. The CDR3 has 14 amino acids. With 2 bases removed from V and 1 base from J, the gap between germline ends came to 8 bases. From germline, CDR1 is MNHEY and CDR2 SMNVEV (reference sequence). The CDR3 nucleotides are TGTGCCAGCAGTTTAACCGCAGGGAACACTGAAGCTTTCTTT. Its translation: CASSLTAGNTEAFF.

This CDR3 reads CASSFRLGAAGELFF. In DNA, the CDR3 is TGTGCCAGCAGCTTCAGGTTGGGGGCGGCCGGGGAGCTGTTTTTT. The chain recombines TRBV7-2 with TRBJ2-2; maybe TRBD1 (6 bases). The CDR3 sequence is 15 residues long. Germline V CDR1 and CDR2: SGHTA, FQGNSA. V was clipped by 3 bases and J by 6 bases, with 14 bases between them.

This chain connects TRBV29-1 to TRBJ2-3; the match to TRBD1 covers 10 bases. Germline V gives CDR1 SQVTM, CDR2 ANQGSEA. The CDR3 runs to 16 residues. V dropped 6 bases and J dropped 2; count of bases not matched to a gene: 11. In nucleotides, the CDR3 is TGCAGCGTCCCGGGGATGAGACAGGGGGCCACAGATACGCAGTATTTT. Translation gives CSVPGMRQGATDTQYF.

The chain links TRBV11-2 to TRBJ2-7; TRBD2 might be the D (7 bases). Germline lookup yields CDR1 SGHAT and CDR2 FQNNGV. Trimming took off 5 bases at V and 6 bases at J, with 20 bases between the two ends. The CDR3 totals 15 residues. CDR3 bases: TGTGCCAGCAGCCCCTCCGCGGGGGCGGGTCTCGAGCAGTACTTC. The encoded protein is CASSPSAGAGLEQYF.

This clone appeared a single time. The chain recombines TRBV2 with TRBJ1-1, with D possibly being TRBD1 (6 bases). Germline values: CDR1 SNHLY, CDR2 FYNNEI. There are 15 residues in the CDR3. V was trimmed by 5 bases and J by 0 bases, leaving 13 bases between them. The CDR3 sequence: CASSPPGTLNTEAFF. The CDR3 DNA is TGTGCCAGCAGTCCCCCCGGGACACTGAACACTGAAGCTTTCTTT.

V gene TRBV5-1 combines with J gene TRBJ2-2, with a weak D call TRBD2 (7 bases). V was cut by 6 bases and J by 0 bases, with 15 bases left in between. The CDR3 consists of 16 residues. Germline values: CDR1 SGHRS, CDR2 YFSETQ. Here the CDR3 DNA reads TGCGCCAGCACCAGGGAGGGGACATCGAACACCGGGGAGCTGTTTTTT. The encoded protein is CASTREGTSNTGELFF.

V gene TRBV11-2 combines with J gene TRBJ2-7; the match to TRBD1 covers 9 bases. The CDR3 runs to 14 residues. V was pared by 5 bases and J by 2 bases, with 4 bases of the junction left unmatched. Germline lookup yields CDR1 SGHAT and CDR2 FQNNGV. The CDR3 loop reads CASSTGQGPYEQYF. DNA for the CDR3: TGTGCCAGCAGCACGGGACAGGGCCCCTACGAGCAGTACTTC.

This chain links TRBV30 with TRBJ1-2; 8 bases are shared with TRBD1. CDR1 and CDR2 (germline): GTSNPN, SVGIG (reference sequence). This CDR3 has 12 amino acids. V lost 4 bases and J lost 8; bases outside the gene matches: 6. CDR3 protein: CAWTGGVEGYTF. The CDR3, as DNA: TGTGCCTGGACAGGGGGCGTAGAGGGCTACACCTTC.

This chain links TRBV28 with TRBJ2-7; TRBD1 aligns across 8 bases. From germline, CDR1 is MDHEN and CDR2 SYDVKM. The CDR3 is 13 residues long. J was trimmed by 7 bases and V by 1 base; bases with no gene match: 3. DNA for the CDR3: TGTGCCAGCAGTTTATCCCGGGACAGGGAGCAGTACTTC. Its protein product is CASSLSRDREQYF.

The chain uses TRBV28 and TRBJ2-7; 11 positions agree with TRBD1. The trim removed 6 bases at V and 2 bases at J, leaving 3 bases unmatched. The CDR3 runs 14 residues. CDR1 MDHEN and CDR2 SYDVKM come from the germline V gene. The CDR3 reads CASRGQGGPYEQYF. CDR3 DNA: TGTGCCAGCAGGGGACAGGGGGGACCCTACGAGCAGTACTTC.

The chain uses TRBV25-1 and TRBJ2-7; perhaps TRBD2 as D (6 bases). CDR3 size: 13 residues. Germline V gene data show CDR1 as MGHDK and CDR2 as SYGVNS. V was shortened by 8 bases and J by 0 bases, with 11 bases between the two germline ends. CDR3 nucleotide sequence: TGTGCCAGCCTAGCGCCGAGCTCCTACGAGCAGTACTTC. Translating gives CASLAPSSYEQYF.

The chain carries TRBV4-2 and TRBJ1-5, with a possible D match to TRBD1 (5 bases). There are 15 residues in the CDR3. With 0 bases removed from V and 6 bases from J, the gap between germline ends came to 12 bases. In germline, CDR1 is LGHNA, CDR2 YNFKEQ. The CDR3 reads CASSQEWGAGQPQHF. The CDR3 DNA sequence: TGTGCCAGCAGCCAAGAGTGGGGCGCCGGTCAGCCCCAGCATTTT.

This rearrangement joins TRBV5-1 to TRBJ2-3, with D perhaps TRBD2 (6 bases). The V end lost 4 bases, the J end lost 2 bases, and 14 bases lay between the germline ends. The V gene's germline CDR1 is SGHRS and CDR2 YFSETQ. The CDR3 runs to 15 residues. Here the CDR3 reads CASSHSGGSTDTQYF. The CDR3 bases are TGCGCCAGCAGCCATAGCGGAGGGTCCACAGATACGCAGTATTTT.

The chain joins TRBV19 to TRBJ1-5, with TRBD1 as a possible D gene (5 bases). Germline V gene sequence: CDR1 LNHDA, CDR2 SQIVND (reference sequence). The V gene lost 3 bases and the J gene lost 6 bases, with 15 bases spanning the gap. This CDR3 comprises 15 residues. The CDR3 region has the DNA TGTGCCAGTAGTATTAGGCAGGGTTTATTTCAGCCCCAGCATTTT. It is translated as CASSIRQGLFQPQHF. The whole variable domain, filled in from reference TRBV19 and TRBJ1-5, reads DGGITQSPKYLFRKEGQNVTLSCEQNLNHDAMYWYRQDPGQGLRLIYYSQIVNDFQKGDIAEGYSVSREKKESFPLTVTSAQKNPTAFYLCASSIRQGLFQPQHFGDGTRLSIL.

The CDR3 reads CASSSRTGGSYEQYF. The CDR3 coding sequence is TGTGCCAGCAGCTCAAGGACAGGGGGCTCCTACGAGCAGTACTTC. V usage is TRBV7-2 and J usage is TRBJ2-7; 10 bases are a match to TRBD1. The CDR3 contains 15 residues. Germline-derived CDR1 and CDR2 are SGHTA and FQGNSA. The V and J ends lost 4 bases and 0 bases, in that order; junction bases with no gene match: 3.

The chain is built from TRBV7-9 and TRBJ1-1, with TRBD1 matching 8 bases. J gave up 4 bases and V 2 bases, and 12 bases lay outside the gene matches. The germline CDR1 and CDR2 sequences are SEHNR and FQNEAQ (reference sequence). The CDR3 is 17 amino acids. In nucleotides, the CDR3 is TGTGCCAGCAGCTTATGGTTTTTCCAGGGGGCGAGCACTGAAGCTTTCTTT. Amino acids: CASSLWFFQGASTEAFF.

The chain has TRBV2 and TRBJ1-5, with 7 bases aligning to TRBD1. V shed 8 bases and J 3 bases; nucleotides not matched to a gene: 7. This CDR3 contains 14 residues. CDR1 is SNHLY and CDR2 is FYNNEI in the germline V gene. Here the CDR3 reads CASLGQPSNQPQHF. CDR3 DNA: TGTGCCAGCCTGGGACAGCCATCCAATCAGCCCCAGCATTTT.

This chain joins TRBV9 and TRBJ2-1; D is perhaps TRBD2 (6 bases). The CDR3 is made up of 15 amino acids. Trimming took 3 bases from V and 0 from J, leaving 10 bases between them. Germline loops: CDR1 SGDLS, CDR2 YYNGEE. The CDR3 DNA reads TGTGCCAGCAGCGCCTTAGCGGACTCCTACAATGAGCAGTTCTTC. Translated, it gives CASSALADSYNEQFF. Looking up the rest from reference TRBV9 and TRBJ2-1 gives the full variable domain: DSGVTQTPKHLITATGQRVTLRCSPRSGDLSVYWYQQSLDQGLQFLIQYYNGEERAKGNILERFSAQQFPDLHSELNLSSLELGDSALYFCASSALADSYNEQFFGPGTRLTVL.

The CDR3 reads CASSLEGGRNQPQHF. The CDR3 DNA follows: TGCGCCAGCAGCTTGGAGGGAGGGAGGAATCAGCCCCAGCATTTT. The chain uses TRBV5-1 and TRBJ1-5; D ambiguous. The CDR3 runs 15 residues. V lost 0 bases and J 4 bases, leaving 11 bases between the germline ends. Germline CDR1 reads SGHRS; CDR2 reads YFSETQ.

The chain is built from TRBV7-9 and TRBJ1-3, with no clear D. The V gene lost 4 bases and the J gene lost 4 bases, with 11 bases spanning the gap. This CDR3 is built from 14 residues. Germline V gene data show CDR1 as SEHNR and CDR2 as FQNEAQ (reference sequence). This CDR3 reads CASSSLSNGNTIYF. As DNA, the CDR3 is TGTGCCAGCAGCTCCCTTTCTAACGGAAACACCATATATTTT.

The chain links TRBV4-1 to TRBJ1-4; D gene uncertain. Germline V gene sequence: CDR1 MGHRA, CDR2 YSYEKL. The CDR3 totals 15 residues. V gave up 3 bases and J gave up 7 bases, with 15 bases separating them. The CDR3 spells CASSQAPVRSEKLFF. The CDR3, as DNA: TGCGCCAGCAGCCAGGCCCCTGTAAGAAGTGAAAAACTGTTTTTT.

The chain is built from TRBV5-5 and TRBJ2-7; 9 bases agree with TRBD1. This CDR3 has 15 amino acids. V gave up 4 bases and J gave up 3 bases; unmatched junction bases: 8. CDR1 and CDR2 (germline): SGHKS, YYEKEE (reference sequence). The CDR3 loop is CASSPGQGPIYEQYF. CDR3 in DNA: TGTGCCAGCAGCCCCGGACAGGGGCCGATCTACGAGCAGTACTTC.